One sample yielded the 14 T cell receptor beta chains listed below, sequenced in a study of T cells in narcolepsy. The protocol was immunoSEQ multiplex PCR, while the TCRdb copy is restricted to in-frame clones and leaves out a portion. The repertoire includes some 25,000 clones, more than 70% of them detected once, and approximately 1.3% sits in the top ten. Sequencing was performed on CD45RA- memory CD4+ T cells from PBMCs. These receptors were obtained from a human donor with narcolepsy.

As to this clone: Distinct nucleotide sequences in the sample also encode this CDR3. The chain is built from TRBV5-1 and TRBJ2-1, with D perhaps matching TRBD2 (6 bases). In germline, CDR1 is SGHRS, CDR2 YFSETQ. Trimming shortened V by 0 bases and J by 0 bases, and 13 bases separated the two germline ends. The CDR3 runs 17 residues. CDR3 DNA: TGCGCCAGCAGCTTGGGCCTGGACGGGAGCTCCTACAATGAGCAGTTCTTC. Translated: CASSLGLDGSSYNEQFF.

J is TRBJ1-6 and V is TRBV5-6; 7 positions match TRBD1. With V trimmed by 2 bases and J by 0 bases, 11 bases remained unmatched. The CDR3 totals 19 residues. Germline CDR1 and CDR2: SGHDT and YYEEEE. The CDR3 coding sequence is TGTGCCAGCAGCTTCGACGGGACAGCTTCGAGCTCCTATAATTCACCCCTCCACTTT. Its protein product is CASSFDGTASSSYNSPLHF.

The chain joins TRBV28 to TRBJ1-2, with TRBD1 as a possible D gene (6 bases). Germline-derived CDR1 and CDR2 are MDHEN and SYDVKM. The CDR3 has 12 amino acids. Trimming took off 6 bases at V and 8 bases at J, with 13 bases between the two ends. The DNA for the CDR3 is TGTGCCAGCAGCAAAGGACAGACGGGCTACACCTTC. Residues: CASSKGQTGYTF.

V and J are TRBV30 and TRBJ1-1; D not certain. Trimming removed 4 bases from V and 1 base from J, with 10 bases in between. Germline V lookup: CDR1 GTSNPN, CDR2 SVGIG (reference sequence). The CDR3 totals 13 residues. CDR3 nucleotide sequence: TGTGCCTGGAACAGACGGTCGAACACTGAAGCTTTCTTT. This gives the protein CAWNRRSNTEAFF.

The genes are TRBV19 and TRBJ2-5; the match to TRBD1 covers 7 bases. V trimming: 2 bases; J trimming: 7 bases; junction bases outside the gene matches: 4. Looked up from germline, CDR1 is LNHDA and CDR2 is SQIVND (reference sequence). CDR3 size: 13 residues. CDR3 sequence: CASSIPPGGTQYF. CDR3 bases: TGTGCCAGTAGTATACCCCCAGGGGGGACCCAGTACTTC.

V gene TRBV15 combines with J gene TRBJ2-2; TRBD1 agrees at 7 bases. With V trimmed by 2 bases and J by 7 bases, 13 bases remained unmatched. This CDR3 contains 17 residues. CDR1 is LNHNV, CDR2 YYDKDF, per germline (reference sequence). Written as DNA, the CDR3 is TGTGCCACCAGCAGATTTGAGGGGGCCTTGGTAATCGGGGAGCTGTTTTTT. Protein: CATSRFEGALVIGELFF. Full variable domain (rest looked up from reference TRBV15 and TRBJ2-2): DAMVIQNPRYQVTQFGKPVTLSCSQTLNHNVMYWYQQKSSQAPKLLFHYYDKDFNNEADTPDNFQSRRPNTSFCFLDIRSPGLGDTAMYLCATSRFEGALVIGELFFGEGSRLTVL.

CDR3 sequence: CASSQKRGLSVRDEQFF. CDR3 bases: TGTGCCAGCAGCCAAAAAAGGGGACTTAGCGTTAGGGATGAGCAGTTCTTC. This chain uses TRBV14 with TRBJ2-1; D is perhaps TRBD2 (6 bases). Trimming cost V 2 bases and J 8 bases, with 22 bases left between them. The germline V gene has CDR1 SGHDN and CDR2 FVKESK. This CDR3 has 17 residues.

The chain carries TRBV5-1 and TRBJ2-7, with no clear D. The CDR3 contains 13 residues. Germline V gene sequence: CDR1 SGHRS, CDR2 YFSETQ. The V and J ends lost 2 bases and 1 base respectively, with 7 bases between them. The CDR3 region has the DNA TGCGCCAGCAGCTTTGGCGGTTCCTACGAGCAGTACTTC. This sequence encodes CASSFGGSYEQYF.

V gene TRBV5-6 combines with J gene TRBJ1-6; D unclear. Germline lookup yields CDR1 SGHDT and CDR2 YYEEEE. V was pared by 4 bases and J by 10 bases, with 15 bases between. This CDR3 is built from 14 residues. CDR3 loop: CASSGAGETSPLHF. CDR3 coding DNA: TGTGCCAGCAGCGGCGCCGGGGAGACCTCACCCCTCCACTTT. Drawing the rest from reference TRBV5-6 and TRBJ1-6, the complete variable domain is DAGVTQSPTHLIKTRGQQVTLRCSPKSGHDTVSWYQQALGQGPQFIFQYYEEEERQRGNFPDRFSGHQFPNYSSELNVNALLLGDSALYLCASSGAGETSPLHFGNGTRLTVT.

The chain has TRBV28 and TRBJ1-5; D not certain. V was shortened by 5 bases and J by 4 bases, with 3 bases between the two germline ends. The CDR3 contains 11 residues. CDR1 is MDHEN, CDR2 SYDVKM, per germline. CDR3 residues: CASSLNQPQHF. CDR3 in DNA: TGTGCCAGCAGTCTAAATCAGCCCCAGCATTTT.

This chain links TRBV30 with TRBJ2-7; D may be TRBD2 (5 bases). V was trimmed by 5 bases and J by 7 bases, leaving 15 bases between them. The CDR3 contains 12 residues. Looked up from germline, CDR1 is GTSNPN and CDR2 is SVGIG (reference sequence). Here the CDR3 reads CAWGRVQMEQYF. For the CDR3, the DNA is TGTGCCTGGGGGCGGGTACAAATGGAGCAGTACTTC.

The DNA for the CDR3 is TGTGCCTGGAACAACCAGAGGGACACTGAAGCTTTCTTT. Amino acids: CAWNNQRDTEAFF. The genes are TRBV30 and TRBJ1-1; D unclear. CDR3 length: 13 amino acids. Germline V gene data show CDR1 as GTSNPN and CDR2 as SVGIG (reference sequence). Trimming cost V 4 bases and J 3 bases, with 12 bases left between them.

The CDR3 loop reads CASTEAGVGREQYF. CDR3 coding DNA: TGTGCCAGCACAGAAGCGGGAGTGGGTCGCGAGCAGTACTTC. The V gene is TRBV7-9, the J gene TRBJ2-7, with 8 bases lining up with TRBD2. The CDR3 consists of 14 residues. The germline V gene encodes CDR1 SEHNR and CDR2 FQNEAQ (reference sequence). J was trimmed by 6 bases and V by 7 bases; bases with no gene match: 11. The variable domain in full, completed from reference TRBV7-9 and TRBJ2-7, reads DTGVSQNPRHKITKRGQNVTFRCDPISEHNRLYWYRQTLGQGPEFLTYFQNEAQLEKSRLLSDRFSAERPKGSFSTLEIQRTEQGDSAMYLCASTEAGVGREQYFGPGTRLTVT.

This clone came up a few times. The chain links TRBV7-3 to TRBJ2-1; 9 nucleotides match TRBD2. The V gene end was trimmed by 0 bases and the J gene end by 7 bases; junction bases not matched to a gene: 4. The CDR3 has 15 residues. Germline V gene lookup returns CDR1 SGHTA and CDR2 FQGTGA. The CDR3 here is CASSLTHSGSNEQFF. The CDR3 bases are TGTGCCAGCAGCTTAACCCATAGCGGGAGTAATGAGCAGTTCTTC.